Each of the 9 T cell receptor beta chains below was sequenced from the same sample in a study of blood T cell repertoires in COVID-19. Assay used: immunoSEQ multiplex PCR; TCRdb lists only in-frame clones, some missing. Among over 120,000 clones listed, about nine tenths were seen once. Specimen: PBMCs or T cells enriched from blood (not recorded which). All receptors come from a man aged 45 to 65 who had recovered from COVID-19.

V gene TRBV18 combines with J gene TRBJ2-3; D gene uncertain. CDR1 and CDR2 (germline): KGHSH, LQKENI. Between the trimmed V and J ends, which lost 2 bases and 0 bases, there was a span of 6 bases. The CDR3 covers 14 residues. The CDR3 DNA reads as TGTGCCAGCTCACCAGAGACTAGCACAGATACGCAGTATTTT. Translation: CASSPETSTDTQYF.

The chain carries TRBV7-9 and TRBJ1-4, with unresolved D. Germline V gene data show CDR1 as SEHNR and CDR2 as FQNEAQ (reference sequence). CDR3 size: 14 residues. The V gene lost 3 bases and the J gene lost 7 bases, with 12 bases spanning the gap. The CDR3 protein is CASSLLGGGEKLFF. In DNA, the CDR3 is TGTGCCAGCAGCTTGTTGGGTGGCGGTGAAAAACTGTTTTTT.

The chain recombines TRBV3-1 (or the pseudogene TRBV3-2) with TRBJ2-7, with 7 bases fitting TRBD1. J gave up 7 bases and V 2 bases, and 8 bases lay outside the gene matches. This CDR3 is built from 14 residues. Germline-derived CDR1 and CDR2 are LGHDT and YNNKEL (reference sequence). CDR3 sequence (DNA): TGTGCCAGCAGCCAATCTGAGGGGGCCGGGGAGCAGTACGTC. Protein: CASSQSEGAGEQYV.

The chain is built from TRBV5-4 and TRBJ2-1; D possibly corresponds to TRBD2 (5 bases). The CDR3 is 14 residues long. The V end was cut by 3 bases, the J end by 7 bases, with 14 bases between. The germline CDR1 and CDR2 sequences are SGHNT and YYREEE (reference sequence). CDR3 residues: CASSWFERTNEQFF. CDR3 in DNA: TGTGCCAGCAGCTGGTTTGAGCGGACTAATGAGCAGTTCTTC.

The chain joins TRBV27 to TRBJ1-2, with D possibly being TRBD1 (5 bases). Looked up from germline, CDR1 is MNHEY and CDR2 is SMNVEV (reference sequence). CDR3 length: 13 amino acids. The V end was cut by 2 bases, the J end by 6 bases, with 10 bases between. The CDR3, as DNA: TGTGCCAGCAGTTTAATCGCGGGGCATGGCTACACCTTC. This codes for CASSLIAGHGYTF.

About this clone itself: At the DNA level, this CDR3 is encoded by other sequences in the same sample as well. V and J are TRBV24-1 and TRBJ2-3, with TRBD2 matching 11 bases. The germline V gene encodes CDR1 KGHDR and CDR2 SFDVKD. CDR3 length: 18 residues. With 3 bases clipped from V and 2 bases from J, the junction kept 9 bases outside the gene matches. CDR3 amino acids: CATSDPTSGGPYTDTQYF. The CDR3 DNA reads as TGTGCCACCAGTGATCCCACTAGCGGGGGACCCTACACAGATACGCAGTATTTT.

This chain joins TRBV9 and TRBJ2-2; 10 bases map to TRBD1. The CDR3 loop spans 17 amino acids. V shed 5 bases, J shed 5 bases, and the junction held 12 bases outside the gene matches. Germline V gives CDR1 SGDLS, CDR2 YYNGEE. CDR3 amino acids: CASRRTGTGEGTGELFF. Here the CDR3 DNA reads TGTGCCAGCAGGCGAACCGGGACAGGGGAAGGGACCGGGGAGCTGTTTTTT.

This clone occurred once. This chain uses TRBV2 with TRBJ2-1; 7 bases match TRBD1. V shed 6 bases, J shed 6 bases, and the junction held 14 bases outside the gene matches. CDR1 and CDR2 (germline): SNHLY, FYNNEI. The CDR3 has 16 residues. The CDR3 here is CASRPNRGISSNEQFF. For the CDR3, the DNA is TGTGCCAGCAGGCCAAACAGGGGAATCTCCAGCAATGAGCAGTTCTTC.

The chain combines TRBV19 with TRBJ1-4, with 8 nucleotides matching TRBD1. Losses at the gene ends were 2 bases for V and 4 bases for J; bases not matched to a gene: 3. The CDR3 is made up of 15 amino acids. Germline assignment: CDR1 LNHDA and CDR2 SQIVND (reference sequence). CDR3 coding DNA: TGTGCCAGTAGTATACAGGGGGCCCGTAATGAAAAACTGTTTTTT. Amino acid sequence: CASSIQGARNEKLFF.